This is a list of T cell receptor beta chains from one sample in a study of T cell repertoires in cytomegalovirus infection. These receptors have no known antigen. One entry per CDR3 protein, called by TCRdb with MiXCR from the reads. The table lists about 890,000 distinct CDR3 sequences, around 32% of them singletons. The source was cultured CD8+ T cells from PBMCs, collected from culture after CMV antigen stimulation. Receptors originate from a human donor in good health (CMV status not recorded). Some clones in this sample may be carry-over from other donors' samples. Both conserved end residues are part of each CDR3. Each record gives: J gene, clone size, D gene, V gene, CDR3 protein, CDR3 DNA. D genes are given only for firm matches. The listing skips clone size in some rows; elsewhere it reads once, few, many or a size class.

>TRBJ1-1|many|-|TRBV10-3
CAISDTLDGATEAFF
TGTGCCATCAGTGACACCCTGGATGGGGCCACTGAAGCTTTCTTT
>TRBJ2-1|few|TRBD1|TRBV7-9
CASSFRTGHGNEQFF
TGTGCCAGCAGCTTCCGGACAGGGCATGGGAATGAGCAGTTCTTC
>TRBJ2-1|-|TRBD1|TRBV2
CASRTGGGHGEQFF
TGTGCCAGTAGAACAGGGGGAGGACACGGTGAGCAGTTCTTC
>TRBJ2-5|-|TRBD2|TRBV19
CASMGTSGEKETQYF
TGTGCCAGTATGGGGACTAGCGGGGAAAAGGAGACCCAGTACTTC
>TRBJ1-1|-|-|TRBV12-5
CASVLAGTEAFF
TGTGCTAGTGTCCTCGCGGGGACTGAAGCTTTCTTT
>TRBJ2-1|-|-|TRBV5-4
CASSLWDGLYNEQFF
TGTGCCAGCAGCTTATGGGACGGCCTCTACAATGAGCAGTTCTTC
>TRBJ1-6|-|-|TRBV19
CASSTPAPYSYNSPLHF
TGTGCCAGTAGTACCCCGGCACCATACTCCTATAATTCACCCCTCCACTTT
>TRBJ1-1|-|-|TRBV19
CASSADSGGTEAFF
TGTGCCAGTAGCGCTGACTCGGGGGGCACTGAAGCTTTCTTT
>TRBJ2-4|many|-|TRBV7-2
CASRSTGLAKNIQYF
TGTGCCAGCAGGTCCACAGGGCTAGCCAAAAACATTCAGTACTTC
>TRBJ1-2|-|-|TRBV4-1
CASSPRATGILIVYGYTF
TGCGCCAGCAGCCCCCGGGCTACAGGGATTCTAATTGTATATGGCTACACCTTC
>TRBJ2-1|-|-|TRBV19
CASSRGRSSYNEQFF
TGTGCCAGTAGTCGAGGACGGTCCTCCTACAATGAGCAGTTCTTC